This TCR beta chain appears in the sequencing data of a study of OX40 agonist ivuxolimab in advanced cancers. Study-wide points: The antigens recognized by the expanded peripheral T cells, that is their antigen specificity, were not determined.

With respect to this clone: Its antigen is currently unknown.

CDR3 length: 15 residues. Trimming removed 0 bases from V and 4 bases from J; junction bases left unmatched: 3. Looked up from germline, CDR1 is SGHNT and CDR2 is YYREEE (reference sequence). This table comes from immunoSEQ multiplex PCR, and its TCRdb copy is limited to in-frame clones, with some not included. The table includes about 47,000 clones, around four fifths detected once. V is TRBV5-4 and J is TRBJ2-1; the match to TRBD2 covers 8 bases. The origin of this receptor is an adult with an advanced solid tumor such as melanoma, head and neck, liver or kidney cancer. The sequenced sample was CD4+ or CD8+ T cells sorted from blood, obtained in a trial of the OX40 agonist ivuxolimab. CDR3 sequence reads: CASSLVGRGYNEQFF. The CDR3, as DNA: TGTGCCAGCAGCTTGGTCGGGAGGGGATACAATGAGCAGTTCTTC.